These 32 T cell receptor beta chains share one sample of origin, sequenced in a study of blood T cells in healthy people across ages. A sample-barcoded 5' primer and a J-beta primer mix were used in a second PCR of about 6 to 11 cycles. Each CDR3 protein is one row after TCRdb ran MiXCR on the 5' RACE reads. The sample includes roughly 650,000 distinct CDR3 sequences, roughly 32% of them seen just once. The specimen was blood. The receptors originated from a woman over 75 in good health.

CDR3 bases: TGTGCCAGCAGTGAACAGGGTCCCTCCGGGGAGCTGTTTTTT. As protein: CASSEQGPSGELFF. The chain links TRBV2 to TRBJ2-2, with TRBD1 as a possible D gene (5 bases). Between the trimmed V and J ends, which lost 2 bases and 6 bases, there was a span of 10 bases. This CDR3 comprises 14 residues. Looked up from germline, CDR1 is SNHLY and CDR2 is FYNNEI.

This clonotype was detected ten times or more. The chain joins TRBV7-9 to TRBJ2-3; 7 bases map to TRBD2. The CDR3 extends over 16 amino acids. Looked up from germline, CDR1 is SEHNR and CDR2 is FQNEAQ (reference sequence). Unmatched junction bases numbered 8, after V lost 5 bases and J lost 0 bases. The CDR3 is CASSTQGGGSTDTQYF. The CDR3 DNA follows: TGTGCCAGCAGCACCCAGGGCGGGGGTAGCACAGATACGCAGTATTTT. Full variable domain (missing parts from reference TRBV7-9 and TRBJ2-3): DTGVSQNPRHKITKRGQNVTFRCDPISEHNRLYWYRQTLGQGPEFLTYFQNEAQLEKSRLLSDRFSAERPKGSFSTLEIQRTEQGDSAMYLCASSTQGGGSTDTQYFGPGTRLTVL.

This clonotype was counted only a few times. The chain carries TRBV9 and TRBJ2-3, with 10 bases lining up with TRBD1. V dropped 4 bases and J dropped 8; count of bases not matched to a gene: 10. Germline CDR1 reads SGDLS; CDR2 reads YYNGEE. CDR3 size: 15 residues. The CDR3 nucleotides are TGTGCCAGCAGCTTACGACAGGGGGCGGATGGTACGCAGTATTTT. Residues: CASSLRQGADGTQYF. The whole variable domain, remainder taken from reference TRBV9 and TRBJ2-3, is DSGVTQTPKHLITATGQRVTLRCSPRSGDLSVYWYQQSLDQGLQFLIQYYNGEERAKGNILERFSAQQFPDLHSELNLSSLELGDSALYFCASSLRQGADGTQYFGPGTRLTVL.

The V and J genes are TRBV20-1 and TRBJ2-1; 7 nucleotides align to TRBD1. Germline CDR1 is DFQATT and CDR2 is SNEGSKA (reference sequence). The CDR3 loop spans 14 amino acids. Trimming removed 6 bases from V and 6 bases from J; junction bases left unmatched: 11. Here the CDR3 DNA reads TGCAGTGCGACCGGGACAGCAGGGCTCAATGAGCAGTTCTTC. Its translation is CSATGTAGLNEQFF.

This clonotype was seen ten or more times. CDR3 region: CASSTLLDIQYF. CDR3 in DNA: TGTGCCAGCAGCACCCTATTAGACATTCAGTACTTC. The chain uses TRBV7-2 and TRBJ2-4; D not certain. Germline values: CDR1 SGHTA, CDR2 FQGNSA. This CDR3 spans 12 amino acids. With 5 bases removed from V and 8 bases from J, the gap between germline ends came to 10 bases.

This clonotype appeared many times. The chain carries TRBV6-2 or TRBV6-3 and TRBJ2-1; D is tentatively TRBD1 or TRBD2 (5 bases each). Germline V gene data show CDR1 as MNHEY and CDR2 as SVGEGT. V was cut by 2 bases and J by 5 bases, with 19 bases left in between. This CDR3 spans 17 amino acids. The CDR3 sequence: CASSYKGTTHPDNEQFF. The CDR3 DNA is TGTGCCAGCAGTTACAAAGGGACCACCCACCCCGACAATGAGCAGTTCTTC.

Details on this clonotype: A single base separates this from a much larger clone, so it may be a read error. The V call is TRBV20-1, the J call TRBJ2-2; D is perhaps TRBD2 (5 bases). This CDR3 is 13 amino acids long. CDR1 is DFQATT and CDR2 is SNEGSKA in the germline V gene (reference sequence). As DNA, the CDR3 is TGCAGTGCTAAAACCCCAAACACCGGGGAGCGGTTTTTT. Translation gives CSAKTPNTGERFF.

This clonotype was counted many times. J is TRBJ2-1 and V is TRBV6-6, with 10 bases fitting TRBD1. Germline V lookup: CDR1 MNHNY, CDR2 SVGAGI (reference sequence). This CDR3 comprises 15 residues. V dropped 6 bases and J dropped 4; count of bases not matched to a gene: 6. CDR3 amino acids: CASRPDRGAYNEQFF. The DNA of the CDR3 is TGTGCCAGCAGGCCGGACAGGGGGGCATACAATGAGCAGTTCTTC.

This clonotype was seen just once. Compared with germline, one end of the junction differs, possibly owing to a read error. V gene TRBV5-1 combines with J gene TRBJ2-1; 7 nucleotides match TRBD1. Germline V gene sequence: CDR1 SGHRS, CDR2 YFSETQ. The CDR3 runs to 17 residues. The CDR3 sequence: CASSPGQSQWTYNERYF. The CDR3 region has the DNA TGCGCCAGCAGCCCGGGACAGTCGCAATGGACCTACAATGAGCGGTACTTC. Complete variable domain (other parts from reference TRBV5-1 and TRBJ2-1): KAGVTQTPRYLIKTRGQQVTLSCSPISGHRSVSWYQQTPGQGLQFLFEYFSETQRNKGNFPGRFSGRQFSNSRSEMNVSTLELGDSALYLCASSPGQSQWTYNERYFGPGTRLTVL.

Here the CDR3 DNA reads TGTGCCAGCAGTTATGCCCTGGGACAGGGCTACACCGGGGAGCTGTTTTTT. As protein: CASSYALGQGYTGELFF. The V and J genes are TRBV6-2 or TRBV6-3 and TRBJ2-2, with 9 nucleotides matching TRBD1. The V gene end was trimmed by 3 bases and the J gene end by 3 bases; junction bases not matched to a gene: 8. CDR3 length: 17 amino acids. In germline, CDR1 is MNHEY, CDR2 SVGEGT.

As for this clonotype: This may stem from a read error, because a much larger clone lies one nucleotide away. The J gene is TRBJ2-1, the V gene TRBV12-3 or TRBV12-4; the D gene is possibly TRBD1 (5 bases). This CDR3 spans 11 amino acids. V lost 6 bases to trimming and J lost 10 bases, with 10 bases between them. CDR3: CASRRNREQFF. For the CDR3, the DNA is TGTGCCAGCAGACGGAACAGGGAGCAGTTCTTC.

This clonotype was recorded a few times. V and J are TRBV7-2 and TRBJ2-7; TRBD2 matches at 9 bases. The CDR3 consists of 14 residues. V shed 3 bases and J 5 bases; nucleotides not matched to a gene: 5. Germline assignment: CDR1 SGHTA and CDR2 FQGNSA. CDR3 DNA: TGTGCCAGCAGCTTGGCTAGCGGGAACCACGAGCAGTACTTC. Its protein product is CASSLASGNHEQYF.

The V and J genes are TRBV24-1 and TRBJ2-7, with D tentatively TRBD2 (5 bases). Germline assignment: CDR1 KGHDR and CDR2 SFDVKD. This CDR3 has 14 amino acids. Trimming shortened V by 4 bases and J by 9 bases, and 18 bases separated the two germline ends. CDR3 region: CATSDSGFTAAQYF. The CDR3 nucleotides are TGTGCCACCAGTGACTCGGGGTTTACGGCGGCGCAGTACTTC.

This chain links TRBV28 with TRBJ2-3; tentative D call: TRBD2 (6 bases). V was pared by 6 bases and J by 2 bases, with 15 bases between. The CDR3 has 15 residues. Germline V CDR1 and CDR2: MDHEN, SYDVKM. The CDR3 region has the DNA TGTGCCAGCAGCTCTGGGGGGTCGGTCACAGATACGCAGTATTTT. Translation: CASSSGGSVTDTQYF.

This clonotype came up many times. This sequence joins TRBV6-1 and TRBJ1-4, with 7 bases fitting TRBD1. Trimming at V came to 5 bases and at J to 6 bases, leaving 15 bases not matched to a gene. CDR1 and CDR2 (germline): MNHNS, SASEGT. The CDR3 is made up of 17 amino acids. The CDR3 sequence is CASSRQGIKRPDEKLFF. DNA for the CDR3: TGTGCCAGCAGTCGACAGGGAATAAAGCGTCCCGATGAAAAACTGTTTTTT.

This clonotype was detected a few times. A read error may explain this, as a much larger clone is one base away. V is TRBV3-1 and J is TRBJ2-7, with D possibly being TRBD2 (6 bases). With 6 bases removed from V and 7 bases from J, the gap between germline ends came to 25 bases. The CDR3 contains 16 residues. Germline V gene lookup returns CDR1 LGHDT and CDR2 YNNKEL (reference sequence). This chain's CDR3 is CASSLHSLALSEEQYF. The CDR3 nucleotides are TGTGCCAGCAGTCTCCATAGCCTAGCGCTCTCGGAGGAGCAGTACTTC.

This clonotype was observed at least ten times. V gene TRBV5-1 combines with J gene TRBJ2-2, with 7 nucleotides matching TRBD1. Germline loops: CDR1 SGHRS, CDR2 YFSETQ. The CDR3 has 15 amino acids. V lost 0 bases and J lost 5; bases outside the gene matches: 4. As DNA, the CDR3 is TGCGCCAGCAGCTTGGAGCTGACAGGGACCGGGGAGCTGTTTTTT. Amino acids: CASSLELTGTGELFF.

The sample holds many counts of this clonotype. The J gene is TRBJ2-5, the V gene TRBV5-4; 11 bases align to TRBD2. CDR3 length equals 17 residues. The J segment lost 5 bases and the V segment lost 4 bases, leaving 13 bases of the junction unmatched. Looked up from germline, CDR1 is SGHNT and CDR2 is YYREEE (reference sequence). The CDR3 loop reads CASSRRDSGGAWETQYF. The CDR3, as DNA: TGTGCCAGCAGCCGCCGGGATAGCGGGGGGGCCTGGGAGACCCAGTACTTC.

The V gene is TRBV6-5, the J gene TRBJ2-7, with TRBD1 matching over 7 bases. The CDR3 is made up of 17 amino acids. V was clipped by 5 bases and J by 2 bases; unmatched bases: 15. Germline V gene lookup returns CDR1 MNHEY and CDR2 SVGAGI. The CDR3 reads CASSPDRAWGLPYEQYF. Written as DNA, the CDR3 is TGTGCCAGCAGTCCCGACAGGGCCTGGGGGCTCCCCTACGAGCAGTACTTC.

This clonotype was seen many times. V gene TRBV18 combines with J gene TRBJ2-5, with 8 bases aligning to TRBD2. Matching the DNA end better, TRBJ2-7 makes the J call doubtful. The CDR3 has 14 residues. Germline V CDR1 and CDR2: KGHSH, LQKENI. DNA of the CDR3: TGTGCCAGCTCCCCCCCGGGAGGGAGAATCGAGCAGTACTTC. It translates to CASSPPGGRIEQYF.

Concerning this clonotype itself: One end of the junction is discordant with germline, which a read error may explain. The chain couples TRBV18 to TRBJ2-5; D may be TRBD2 (5 bases). Germline CDR1 is KGHSH and CDR2 is LQKENI. This CDR3 has 15 residues. The chain's CDR3 is CASSPSNGVQETRYF. CDR3 nucleotide sequence: TGTGCCAGCTCACCGTCAAACGGGGTCCAAGAGACCCGGTACTTC.

This clonotype was counted ten times or more. V and J are TRBV7-2 and TRBJ1-2; 9 positions match TRBD1. The V and J ends lost 1 base and 7 bases, in that order; junction bases with no gene match: 4. CDR1 is SGHTA and CDR2 is FQGNSA in the germline V gene. The CDR3 is 14 amino acids. Written as DNA, the CDR3 is TGTGCCAGCAGCTTAGTCTTGGACAGGGGTGGCTACACCTTC. Residues: CASSLVLDRGGYTF.

The CDR3 nucleotides read TGTGCCAGCAGCTTCCAGGATGAGCAGTTCTTC. This codes for CASSFQDEQFF. The chain carries TRBV11-2 and TRBJ2-1; D is unclear. V lost 3 bases and J lost 8, with 5 bases in between. This CDR3 has 11 amino acids. Germline lookup yields CDR1 SGHAT and CDR2 FQNNGV.

This clonotype was detected a few times. The chain recombines TRBV20-1 with TRBJ2-6; D may be TRBD2 (6 bases). Trimming took 3 bases from V and 1 from J, leaving 22 bases between them. CDR1 and CDR2 (germline): DFQATT, SNEGSKA (reference sequence). This CDR3 comprises 19 residues. The CDR3 region is CSASSGFGNPSSGANVLTF. The CDR3 bases are TGCAGTGCTAGTAGCGGTTTTGGGAATCCCTCGTCTGGGGCCAACGTCCTGACTTTC.

In its sample, this clonotype was seen many times. The rearrangement links TRBV6-1 to TRBJ1-2; 11 bases are shared with TRBD1. Trimming removed 6 bases from V and 6 bases from J; junction bases left unmatched: 9. Germline lookup yields CDR1 MNHNS and CDR2 SASEGT. The CDR3 loop spans 15 amino acids. The chain's CDR3 is CASRPDRGQGNGYTF. DNA of the CDR3: TGTGCCAGCAGACCGGACAGGGGGCAAGGGAATGGCTACACCTTC.

This chain connects TRBV5-1 to TRBJ1-2; a possible D gene is TRBD1 (6 bases). This CDR3 comprises 16 residues. Germline V lookup: CDR1 SGHRS, CDR2 YFSETQ. V was pared by 4 bases and J by 4 bases, with 20 bases between. The CDR3 loop is CASSPYPVEGGYGYTF. The DNA for the CDR3 is TGCGCCAGCAGCCCCTACCCGGTTGAGGGGGGCTATGGCTACACCTTC.

A remark on this clonotype: It may be a read error: a sequence one base away is much more abundant. The CDR3 DNA follows: TGCAGTGCCCCAAGCGGGGAGGCTATAAATGAGCAGTTCTTC. Its translation: CSAPSGEAINEQFF. The rearrangement uses TRBV20-1 and TRBJ2-1; 7 positions match TRBD2. V lost 6 bases, J lost 7 bases, and 12 bases stayed unmatched. The CDR3 contains 14 residues. The germline V gene has CDR1 DFQATT and CDR2 SNEGSKA (reference sequence).

This clonotype has at least ten counts. V is TRBV7-6 and J is TRBJ2-1, with 12 bases fitting TRBD1. V lost 1 base, J lost 8 bases, and 9 bases stayed unmatched. The CDR3 sequence is 17 residues long. Germline CDR1 and CDR2: SGHVS and FNYEAQ. CDR3 protein: CASSLVAGTGGFDEQFF. DNA of the CDR3: TGTGCCAGCAGCTTAGTTGCCGGGACAGGGGGCTTCGATGAGCAGTTCTTC.

In the case of this clonotype: At one of its ends the junction is not consistent with the germline gene, which may arise from a read error. This CDR3 reads CAGSLATASPDTQYF. For the CDR3, the DNA is TGCGCCGGCAGCTTGGCGACAGCTTCTCCAGATACGCAGTATTTT. The chain uses TRBV5-1 and TRBJ2-3, with D possibly matching TRBD1 (5 bases). The CDR3 is 15 residues long. The germline V gene has CDR1 SGHRS and CDR2 YFSETQ.

The V call is TRBV2, the J call TRBJ2-3, with 12 bases lining up with TRBD2. After removal of 4 bases from V and 5 bases from J, the junction contained 7 bases not matched to a gene. The CDR3 sequence is 16 residues long. Germline V gene sequence: CDR1 SNHLY, CDR2 FYNNEI. The CDR3 DNA reads as TGTGCCAGCAGTGCAAGACTAGCGGGGGTGGGAGATACGCAGTATTTT. It translates to CASSARLAGVGDTQYF.

V and J are TRBV20-1 and TRBJ1-2; D may be TRBD1 (6 bases). V was cut by 2 bases and J by 5 bases, with 21 bases left in between. This CDR3 is built from 16 residues. The germline V gene has CDR1 DFQATT and CDR2 SNEGSKA (reference sequence). The CDR3 protein is CSARSLKPGVGYGYTF. In nucleotides, the CDR3 is TGCAGTGCTAGAAGTCTCAAACCAGGGGTAGGGTATGGCTACACCTTC.

Points on this clonotype: A much larger clone is a single base away; this may be a read error. The chain has TRBV5-6 and TRBJ2-1, with TRBD2 matching 8 bases. CDR3 length: 17 amino acids. Germline CDR1 is SGHDT and CDR2 is YYEEEE. The CDR3: CASSLERGGLKYNGQFF. The CDR3 region has the DNA TGTGCCAGCAGCTTGGAACGCGGGGGGCTTAAGTACAATGGGCAGTTCTTC. Full variable domain (outside the CDR3, taken from reference TRBV5-6 and TRBJ2-1): DAGVTQSPTHLIKTRGQQVTLRCSPKSGHDTVSWYQQALGQGPQFIFQYYEEEERQRGNFPDRFSGHQFPNYSSELNVNALLLGDSALYLCASSLERGGLKYNGQFFGPGTRLTVL.